The 30 T cell receptor beta chains in this list originate from one sample, sequenced in a study of graft-versus-host responses after intestinal transplantation. Profiling relied on immunoSEQ multiplex PCR, and the TCRdb table lists in-frame clones only, not all of them. The sample holds 70,000 or so clones; roughly 84% are singletons and the top ten take 0.39%. No cognate antigen is known for these TCRs. The material sequenced was unstimulated CD4+ T cells sorted from spleen or lymph node cells, taken before transplant. These receptors originate from a human donor who was the organ donor for an intestinal transplant.

The chain combines TRBV28 with TRBJ2-5, with a tentative D call TRBD1 (6 bases). The V end lost 3 bases, the J end lost 1 base, and 15 bases lay between the germline ends. The CDR3 runs 16 residues. Germline V lookup: CDR1 MDHEN, CDR2 SYDVKM. The CDR3 bases are TGTGCCAGCAGTTTGAGGGGGACAATTTCCCAAGAGACCCAGTACTTC. This encodes CASSLRGTISQETQYF.

The chain employs TRBV4-3 and TRBJ2-5, with 7 bases fitting TRBD1. The CDR3 is 15 residues long. V lost 2 bases and J lost 5; bases outside the gene matches: 8. The germline gives CDR1 LGHNA, CDR2 YSLEER. CDR3 coding DNA: TGCGCCAGCAGCCAACGGGGACAGCTGCGGGAGACCCAGTACTTC. This sequence encodes CASSQRGQLRETQYF.

J is TRBJ1-5 and V is TRBV4-3, with 8 bases identical to TRBD1. The CDR3 has 14 residues. The V gene's germline CDR1 is LGHNA and CDR2 YSLEER. V shed 2 bases and J 6 bases; nucleotides not matched to a gene: 3. The CDR3 loop is CASSQTGGSQPQHF. DNA for the CDR3: TGCGCCAGCAGCCAAACAGGGGGGAGTCAGCCCCAGCATTTT.

The chain uses TRBV9 and TRBJ2-1; 7 nucleotides line up with TRBD2. CDR3 length: 15 amino acids. J gave up 13 bases and V 4 bases, and 17 bases lay outside the gene matches. CDR1 SGDLS and CDR2 YYNGEE come from the germline V gene. This chain's CDR3 is CASSLRDYAGGPQFF. Written as DNA, the CDR3 is TGTGCCAGCAGCCTCCGGGACTATGCTGGGGGTCCCCAGTTCTTC.

The rearrangement links TRBV2 to TRBJ2-1; 7 nucleotides align to TRBD2. The CDR3 runs to 14 residues. Per germline, CDR1 SNHLY and CDR2 FYNNEI. J was trimmed by 4 bases and V by 6 bases; bases with no gene match: 6. The chain's CDR3 is CASRPGLTYNEQFF. Here the CDR3 DNA reads TGTGCCAGCAGGCCGGGACTAACTTACAATGAGCAGTTCTTC.

The J gene is TRBJ1-5, the V gene TRBV2; a possible D gene is TRBD1 (6 bases). The CDR3 covers 12 residues. Per germline, CDR1 SNHLY and CDR2 FYNNEI. Trimming removed 8 bases at V and 12 bases at J, with 17 bases between. The CDR3 nucleotides are TGTGCCAGCGGGGGGGGCGGATTGGGCCAGCATTTT. Translation gives CASGGGGLGQHF.

The chain links TRBV2 to TRBJ1-5; 9 bases line up with TRBD1. Germline assignment: CDR1 SNHLY and CDR2 FYNNEI. V trimming: 7 bases; J trimming: 5 bases; junction bases outside the gene matches: 3. The CDR3 extends over 13 amino acids. CDR3 coding DNA: TGTGCCAGCAAGACAGGGGGGTATCAGCCCCAGCATTTT. Protein product: CASKTGGYQPQHF.

This chain connects TRBV4-2 to TRBJ2-1; no clear D. Germline V CDR1 and CDR2: LGHNA, YNFKEQ. The CDR3 is 15 amino acids. The V and J ends lost 0 bases and 5 bases respectively, with 11 bases between them. The CDR3 sequence is CASSQDRGADNEQFF. The CDR3 coding sequence is TGTGCCAGCAGCCAAGACAGAGGAGCCGACAATGAGCAGTTCTTC.

This sequence joins TRBV5-1 and TRBJ1-5, with D perhaps matching TRBD1 (5 bases). The CDR3 spans 16 residues. Germline assignment: CDR1 SGHRS and CDR2 YFSETQ. Trimming left V 4 bases short and J 4 bases short, with 18 bases between. The CDR3: CASSPGLGLANQPQHF. In DNA form, the CDR3 reads TGCGCCAGCAGCCCGGGACTGGGGTTAGCAAATCAGCCCCAGCATTTT.

The chain combines TRBV4-2 with TRBJ2-2; 13 bases align to TRBD2. Germline V gene data show CDR1 as LGHNA and CDR2 as YNFKEQ. J lost 3 bases, V lost 3 bases, and 7 bases had no gene match. The CDR3 loop spans 18 amino acids. The CDR3 DNA sequence: TGTGCCAGCAGCCACCCCGGACTAGCGGGGGCGTACACCGGGGAGCTGTTTTTT. Amino acids: CASSHPGLAGAYTGELFF.

The chain carries TRBV18 and TRBJ2-3; TRBD1 might be the D (5 bases). V was clipped by 1 base and J by 2 bases, with 7 bases between them. The CDR3 is made up of 14 amino acids. Germline assignment: CDR1 KGHSH and CDR2 LQKENI. The CDR3 DNA sequence: TGTGCCAGCTCACCACAAGGGGTCACAGATACGCAGTATTTT. Translated: CASSPQGVTDTQYF.

The genes are TRBV5-1 and TRBJ2-2; TRBD2 matches 12 bases. This CDR3 comprises 17 residues. J was trimmed by 4 bases and V by 3 bases; bases with no gene match: 7. Germline-derived CDR1 and CDR2 are SGHRS and YFSETQ. This CDR3 is CASSSLAGGPSTGELFF. The CDR3 DNA follows: TGCGCCAGCAGCTCTCTAGCGGGGGGGCCGAGCACCGGGGAGCTGTTTTTT.

This clone was observed a single time. The chain combines TRBV2 with TRBJ2-6; 7 bases align to TRBD2. Germline V lookup: CDR1 SNHLY, CDR2 FYNNEI. V shed 11 bases and J 0 bases; nucleotides not matched to a gene: 16. The CDR3 loop spans 18 amino acids. CDR3 in amino acids: CAANGGTLTISGANVLTF. The DNA for the CDR3 is TGTGCCGCAAACGGGGGGACCTTAACCATCTCTGGGGCCAACGTCCTGACTTTC.

This clone was detected once. The gene calls are TRBV6-5 and TRBJ1-2; D gene unclear. Germline V gene lookup returns CDR1 MNHEY and CDR2 SVGAGI. V lost 4 bases, J lost 4 bases, and 10 bases lay in between. This CDR3 has 13 residues. CDR3 in DNA: TGTGCCAGCAGTTTGGCAGGCATCTATGGCTACACCTTC. Amino acid sequence: CASSLAGIYGYTF.

This clone was observed a few times. This chain connects TRBV7-9 to TRBJ1-4; 8 nucleotides align to TRBD1. Germline CDR1 is SEHNR and CDR2 is FQNEAQ (reference sequence). J lost 8 bases, V lost 0 bases, and 5 bases had no gene match. The CDR3 length is 15 residues. The CDR3 nucleotides read TGTGCCAGCAGCTTAGCCTTGGACAGGGCCGAAAAACTGTTTTTT. This sequence encodes CASSLALDRAEKLFF.

V usage is TRBV14 and J usage is TRBJ2-3; D possibly corresponds to TRBD1 (6 bases). CDR3 length equals 18 residues. The V end was cut by 4 bases, the J end by 2 bases, with 22 bases between. Germline V gene data show CDR1 as SGHDN and CDR2 as FVKESK. CDR3 amino acids: CASSPLANRVRDTDTQYF. CDR3 bases: TGTGCCAGCAGCCCACTTGCGAACAGGGTTCGTGACACAGATACGCAGTATTTT.

The chain combines TRBV6-5 with TRBJ2-5; D is uncertain. Trimming left V 5 bases short and J 2 bases short, with 12 bases between. The germline gives CDR1 MNHEY, CDR2 SVGAGI. This CDR3 comprises 14 residues. CDR3 DNA: TGTGCCAGCAGTCCCTTATCTAGGCAAGAGACCCAGTACTTC. Amino acid sequence: CASSPLSRQETQYF.

V gene TRBV5-8 combines with J gene TRBJ2-3; 11 nucleotides match TRBD2. The CDR3 is 16 amino acids. Trimming at V came to 0 bases and at J to 4 bases, leaving 4 bases not matched to a gene. Germline V lookup: CDR1 SGHTS, CDR2 YDEGEE. The CDR3 spells CASSLVAGGPADTQYF. CDR3 DNA: TGTGCCAGCAGCTTGGTAGCGGGGGGGCCAGCAGATACGCAGTATTTT. Complete variable domain (other parts from reference TRBV5-8 and TRBJ2-3): EAGVTQSPTHLIKTRGQQATLRCSPISGHTSVYWYQQALGLGLQFLLWYDEGEERNRGNFPPRFSGRQFPNYSSELNVNALELEDSALYLCASSLVAGGPADTQYFGPGTRLTVL.

Notes on this clone: This same CDR3 is encoded by further DNA sequences in the sample. The gene calls are TRBV27 and TRBJ2-4; possible D gene TRBD1, 6 bases. The length of the CDR3 is 17 residues. The germline V gene encodes CDR1 MNHEY and CDR2 SMNVEV (reference sequence). The ends were cut back, 6 bases at V and 0 bases at J, with 18 bases in the middle. This CDR3 is CASSPPRQARAKNIQYF. The CDR3 nucleotides read TGTGCCAGCAGCCCCCCCCGACAGGCGCGAGCCAAAAACATTCAGTACTTC.

The chain is built from TRBV28 and TRBJ2-7; 7 positions agree with TRBD2. The CDR3 runs 13 residues. J lost 7 bases, V lost 6 bases, and 9 bases had no gene match. The germline V gene encodes CDR1 MDHEN and CDR2 SYDVKM. In DNA, the CDR3 is TGTGCCAGCAGATCCGGGACTACTCGTGAGCAGTACGTC. Translation: CASRSGTTREQYV.

The chain carries TRBV4-1 and TRBJ1-1; the D is unclear. V shed 0 bases and J shed 10 bases, with 18 bases lying between them. From germline, CDR1 is MGHRA and CDR2 YSYEKL. CDR3 length: 15 amino acids. CDR3 sequence (DNA): TGCGCCAGCAGCCAAGACCCGATCCCCGGTACAGCAGCTTTCTTT. It translates to CASSQDPIPGTAAFF.

The genes are TRBV4-1 and TRBJ1-1, with 7 bases identical to TRBD1. Germline assignment: CDR1 MGHRA and CDR2 YSYEKL. V was clipped by 1 base and J by 6 bases; unmatched bases: 8. The CDR3 runs 15 residues. The DNA for the CDR3 is TGCGCCAGCAGCCAAGGAGACAGGGATTTCGCTGAAGCTTTCTTT. Translated, it gives CASSQGDRDFAEAFF.

Written as DNA, the CDR3 is TGCGCCAGTCGCAGGACTAGCGGGGGGTACACAGATACGCAGTATTTT. Amino acid sequence: CASRRTSGGYTDTQYF. V gene TRBV5-1 combines with J gene TRBJ2-3, with 14 bases identical to TRBD2. The length of the CDR3 is 16 residues. Germline V gives CDR1 SGHRS, CDR2 YFSETQ. J lost 2 bases, V lost 8 bases, and 7 bases had no gene match.

CDR3 region: CASSLVRQGVSEAFF. The CDR3 DNA follows: TGTGCCAGCAGCTTGGTTCGGCAGGGGGTCAGTGAAGCTTTCTTT. The chain links TRBV5-6 to TRBJ1-1; 7 nucleotides line up with TRBD1. The trim removed 0 bases at V and 7 bases at J, leaving 9 bases unmatched. Germline values: CDR1 SGHDT, CDR2 YYEEEE. The CDR3 length is 15 residues. Variable domain in full (rest from reference TRBV5-6 and TRBJ1-1): DAGVTQSPTHLIKTRGQQVTLRCSPKSGHDTVSWYQQALGQGPQFIFQYYEEEERQRGNFPDRFSGHQFPNYSSELNVNALLLGDSALYLCASSLVRQGVSEAFFGQGTRLTVV.

V gene TRBV27 combines with J gene TRBJ1-2; a possible D gene is TRBD1 (6 bases). V was trimmed by 3 bases and J by 2 bases, leaving 7 bases between them. Germline CDR1 and CDR2: MNHEY and SMNVEV (reference sequence). This CDR3 is built from 13 residues. The CDR3 protein is CASSFQGNYGYTF. The CDR3 DNA is TGTGCCAGCAGTTTCCAGGGGAACTATGGCTACACCTTC.

The chain uses TRBV6-5 and TRBJ1-3; 9 positions match TRBD1. Germline CDR1 and CDR2: MNHEY and SVGAGI. Losses at the gene ends were 6 bases for V and 2 bases for J; bases not matched to a gene: 2. The CDR3 sequence is 14 residues long. Here the CDR3 reads CASRNRGPGNTIYF. The DNA for the CDR3 is TGTGCCAGCAGAAACAGGGGGCCTGGAAACACCATATATTTT.

This sequence joins TRBV19 and TRBJ2-7; D remains unclear. Germline assignment: CDR1 LNHDA and CDR2 SQIVND (reference sequence). CDR3 length: 11 amino acids. V shed 7 bases and J shed 2 bases, with 6 bases lying between them. In nucleotides, the CDR3 is TGTGCCAGTAAGAGGCCCTACGAGCAGTACGTC. Translation gives CASKRPYEQYV.

This clone was detected once. Written as DNA, the CDR3 is TGTGCCAGCAGTACGACAGGGCGAACTGAAGCTTTCTTT. Amino acids: CASSTTGRTEAFF. The chain combines TRBV25-1 with TRBJ1-1; 7 nucleotides line up with TRBD1. The CDR3 consists of 13 residues. V lost 5 bases to trimming and J lost 5 bases; unmatched junction nucleotides: 5. Germline lookup yields CDR1 MGHDK and CDR2 SYGVNS.

The chain carries TRBV9 and TRBJ2-5; no reliable D call. The CDR3 extends over 14 amino acids. Germline V CDR1 and CDR2: SGDLS, YYNGEE. Between the trimmed V and J ends, which lost 0 bases and 4 bases, there was a span of 10 bases. The CDR3 sequence is CASSVGPRAETQYF. Here the CDR3 DNA reads TGTGCCAGCAGCGTAGGGCCCCGTGCAGAGACCCAGTACTTC.

The genes are TRBV5-1 and TRBJ2-3, with 9 nucleotides matching TRBD2. The CDR3 runs 15 residues. V shed 3 bases and J 1 base; nucleotides not matched to a gene: 3. Germline CDR1 reads SGHRS; CDR2 reads YFSETQ. Written as DNA, the CDR3 is TGCGCCAGCAGCTCTATAGCGGGAGGCACAGATACGCAGTATTTT. The encoded protein is CASSSIAGGTDTQYF.